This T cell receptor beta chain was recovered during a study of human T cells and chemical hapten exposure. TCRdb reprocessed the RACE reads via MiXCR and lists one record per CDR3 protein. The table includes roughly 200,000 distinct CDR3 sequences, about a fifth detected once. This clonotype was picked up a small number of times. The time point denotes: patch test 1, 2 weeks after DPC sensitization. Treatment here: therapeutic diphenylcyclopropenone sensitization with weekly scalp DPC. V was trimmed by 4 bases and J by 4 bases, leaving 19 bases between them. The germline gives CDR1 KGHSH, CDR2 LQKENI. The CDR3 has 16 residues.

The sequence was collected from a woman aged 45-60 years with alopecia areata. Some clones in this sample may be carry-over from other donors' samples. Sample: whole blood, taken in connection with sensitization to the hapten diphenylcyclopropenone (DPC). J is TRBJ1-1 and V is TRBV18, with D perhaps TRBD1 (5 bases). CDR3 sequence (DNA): TGTGCCAGCTCACGAAAAGCGGGGGGAACAAGCACTGAAGCTTTCTTT. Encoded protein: CASSRKAGGTSTEAFF.